Listed below are T cell receptor beta chains from one sample, sequenced in a study of vaccination and CD4 T cells after COVID-19. No antigens are known for them. A single record per CDR3 protein comes from TCRdb applying MiXCR to the PCR reads. The sample includes 2,500 to 3,500 distinct CDR3 sequences, around 76% seen only once; the top ten take about 25%. Sequenced sample: CD4+ T cells from blood, cultured in vitro. The receptors stem from a human donor who had recovered from COVID-19. Both conserved end residues are part of each CDR3. Each record gives: J gene, clone size, D gene, V gene, CDR3 protein, CDR3 DNA. The D gene is left open where the match is weak. Not all rows give a size; the values are once, few, many and, for expanded clones, a class.

>TRBJ2-1|NA|TRBD2|TRBV7-8
CASSFTSGGHMGEQFF
TGTGCCAGCAGCTTCACTAGCGGGGGGCACATGGGTGAGCAGTTCTTC
>TRBJ1-2|NA|NA|TRBV6-2/TRBV6-3
CASKAAEANYGYTF
TGTGCCAGCAAGGCGGCAGAAGCTAACTATGGCTACACCTTC
>TRBJ1-2|NA|NA|TRBV6-1
CASSLDGNYGYTF
TGTGCCAGCAGCCTGGACGGGAACTATGGCTACACCTTC
>TRBJ2-2|medium-sized|NA|TRBV6-2/TRBV6-3
CASSRGLNTGELFF
TGTGCCAGCAGCCGGGGGCTGAACACCGGGGAGCTGTTTTTT
>TRBJ1-2|NA|NA|TRBV4-1
CASSQRWERQGYTF
TGCGCCAGCAGCCAGCGATGGGAGCGTCAGGGCTACACCTTC
>TRBJ1-2|NA|NA|TRBV20-1
CSARNPRGGYTF
TGCAGTGCTAGAAATCCCAGGGGTGGCTACACCTTC
>TRBJ1-1|NA|NA|TRBV27
CASSLGRTKLNTEAFF
TGTGCCAGCAGTTTAGGACGGACGAAGCTGAACACTGAAGCTTTCTTT
>TRBJ1-2|large|TRBD1|TRBV6-1
CASSERGRGAYGYTF
TGTGCCAGCAGTGAAAGGGGCAGGGGGGCATATGGCTACACCTTC
>TRBJ1-2|NA|TRBD1|TRBV25-1
CASKSPGTGGHFGYTF
TGTGCCAGCAAGAGCCCCGGGACAGGGGGCCATTTTGGCTACACCTTC
>TRBJ2-2|NA|TRBD2|TRBV7-2
CASSQWTGGSTGELFF
TGTGCCAGCAGCCAGTGGACGGGGGGGTCGACCGGGGAGCTGTTTTTT
>TRBJ1-2|NA|TRBD1|TRBV7-2
CASSQEPGQVDGYTF
TGTGCCAGCAGCCAAGAGCCGGGACAGGTGGATGGCTACACCTTC
>TRBJ1-6|NA|TRBD1|TRBV20-1
CSAKGQGNSPLHF
TGCAGTGCTAAGGGACAGGGGAATTCACCCCTCCACTTT
>TRBJ1-2|NA|NA|TRBV7-9
CASSLVEYPRSNYGYTF
TGTGCCAGCAGCTTAGTGGAGTACCCGAGATCAAACTATGGCTACACCTTC
>TRBJ1-2|few|NA|TRBV24-1
CATSDYDFAGYTF
TGTGCCACCAGTGACTATGACTTTGCTGGCTACACCTTC
>TRBJ1-2|NA|NA|TRBV7-2
CASSSNRVANYGYTF
TGTGCCAGCAGCTCTAACAGGGTCGCTAACTATGGCTACACCTTC
>TRBJ1-5|few|NA|TRBV7-2
CASSLNAPGNQPQHF
TGTGCCAGCAGCTTAAATGCTCCCGGCAATCAGCCCCAGCATTTT
>TRBJ2-7|NA|NA|TRBV2
CASSGDFLSYEQYF
TGTGCCAGCAGTGGGGACTTCCTCTCCTACGAGCAGTACTTC
>TRBJ2-6|NA|NA|TRBV5-4
CASRPTAGANVLTF
TGTGCCAGCAGACCAACTGCCGGGGCCAACGTCCTGACTTTC
>TRBJ1-2|large|NA|TRBV10-3
CAISDRDTYGYTF
TGTGCCATCAGTGACCGGGACACTTATGGCTACACCTTC
>TRBJ1-1|NA|NA|TRBV7-2
CASSSLTGRGTEAFF
TGTGCCAGCAGCTCGTTAACAGGGAGGGGCACTGAAGCTTTCTTT
>TRBJ1-1|NA|NA|TRBV15
CATSRGEGRTFF
TGTGCCACCAGCAGAGGTGAGGGGCGGACTTTCTTT
>TRBJ1-2|NA|NA|TRBV4-1
CASSPASGALPGGYTF
TGCGCCAGCAGCCCGGCTTCCGGTGCCCTCCCCGGTGGCTACACCTTC
>TRBJ1-5|NA|NA|TRBV2
CASSVFKGDQPQHF
TGTGCCAGCAGTGTCTTTAAGGGCGATCAGCCCCAGCATTTT
>TRBJ1-5|NA|TRBD1|TRBV7-2
CASSADRGSPQHF
TGTGCCAGCAGCGCAGACAGGGGTTCGCCCCAGCATTTT
>TRBJ1-5|once|NA|TRBV20-1
CSVTKGPLVNQPQHF
TGCAGTGTTACCAAGGGCCCGTTAGTCAATCAGCCCCAGCATTTT
>TRBJ1-6|NA|TRBD1|TRBV7-2
CASSPVPGQGSPLHF
TGTGCCAGCAGCCCCGTCCCGGGACAGGGGTCACCCCTCCACTTT
>TRBJ1-2|few|NA|TRBV10-3
CAISDKGPYGYTF
TGTGCCATCAGTGACAAGGGGCCCTATGGCTACACCTTC
>TRBJ2-5|NA|TRBD2|TRBV6-5
CASSSGAGGQETQYF
TGTGCCAGCAGTTCCGGAGCGGGGGGGCAAGAGACCCAGTACTTC
>TRBJ1-2|large|TRBD1|TRBV6-1
CASTARTGGYTF
TGTGCCAGCACCGCCCGGACAGGCGGCTACACCTTC
>TRBJ1-1|once|NA|TRBV7-7
CASSLEANTEAFF
TGTGCCAGCAGCTTAGAGGCGAACACTGAAGCTTTCTTT
>TRBJ2-7|NA|TRBD1|TRBV7-8
CASSLGGQALEQYF
TGTGCCAGCAGCTTAGGGGGACAGGCTCTCGAGCAGTACTTC
>TRBJ2-1|NA|NA|TRBV7-2
CASSHARVDNEQFF
TGTGCCAGCAGCCACGCCCGAGTCGACAATGAGCAGTTCTTC
>TRBJ1-2|NA|NA|TRBV6-1
CATAELASTSQGYTF
TGTGCCACCGCGGAACTTGCCTCGACGTCACAGGGCTACACCTTC
>TRBJ2-7|NA|TRBD2|TRBV7-6
CASSPKPPRLAGKSYEQYF
TGTGCCAGCAGCCCAAAACCCCCCCGACTAGCGGGGAAGTCCTACGAGCAGTACTTC
>TRBJ1-2|medium-sized|NA|TRBV9
CASSARTLTGPNGYTF
TGTGCCAGCAGCGCGCGCACCTTGACAGGCCCTAATGGCTACACCTTC
>TRBJ2-7|NA|TRBD2|TRBV7-2
CASSFEGLAAYEQYF
TGTGCCAGCAGCTTCGAGGGGCTAGCGGCCTACGAGCAGTACTTC
>TRBJ1-2|NA|NA|TRBV6-1
CAGAGINGYTF
TGTGCCGGGGCAGGTATAAATGGCTACACCTTC
>TRBJ1-2|once|NA|TRBV20-1
CSASRSDGYTF
TGCAGTGCTAGCCGCTCCGATGGCTACACCTTC
>TRBJ2-5|once|TRBD2|TRBV7-2
CASSWIAGGQETQYF
TGTGCCAGCAGCTGGATAGCGGGGGGACAAGAGACCCAGTACTTC
>TRBJ1-5|NA|NA|TRBV20-1
CSARQELSNQPQHF
TGCAGTGCTAGGCAGGAACTTAGCAATCAGCCCCAGCATTTT